This T cell receptor (beta chain) was captured by sequencing in a study of OX40 agonist ivuxolimab in advanced cancers. Only in-frame clones appear in the TCRdb table, and some are missing; sequencing was by immunoSEQ multiplex PCR. Of about 40,000 clones listed, about nine tenths were seen once; the top ten hold more than 20%. Germline CDR1 GTSNPN, CDR2 SVGIG (reference sequence). The CDR3 sequence is 15 residues long. Trimming took 4 bases from V and 4 from J, leaving 18 bases between them. The sequenced sample was CD4+ or CD8+ T cells sorted from blood, obtained in a trial of the OX40 agonist ivuxolimab. The chain recombines TRBV30 with TRBJ2-3, with D maybe TRBD2 (6 bases). This sequence originates from an adult with an advanced solid tumor such as melanoma, head and neck, liver or kidney cancer. The CDR3 here is CAWTRLAPRADTQYF. In nucleotides, the CDR3 is TGTGCCTGGACCCGGCTAGCGCCAAGGGCAGATACGCAGTATTTT.